These 14 T cell receptor beta chains were sequenced from one sample in a study of preoperative IRX-2 immunotherapy in early breast cancer (dated by TCRdb to the late 2010s). Library preparation used the immunoSEQ multiplex PCR assay. Imported from immuneACCESS, the table was reduced by TCRdb to in-frame sequences with V and J called. These copies leave out some clones; in studies compared against another copy, an unresolved V gene accounts for under half, and the cause of the remainder is not known. For this sample the table gives 24,000 or so clones, of which about 83% were detected only once. The ten largest account for around 2.2% of the sample. This specimen's treatment or condition label, per the study, means: preoperative locoregional IRX-2 cytokine immunotherapy. Sequenced here: lymph node tissue, sampled before IRX-2 immunotherapy. The source is a human donor with breast cancer.

V usage is TRBV1 and J usage is TRBJ2-5; the table gives TRBD2 as D, unverified against the DNA. TRBV1 is marked as a pseudogene. The CDR3 length is 16 residues. This CDR3 is CASSRGSGGIQETQYF. In DNA, the CDR3 is TGCGCCAGCAGCCGGGGCAGCGGGGGAATCCAAGAGACCCAGTACTTC.

The chain carries TRBV19 and TRBJ1-5; possible D gene TRBD1, 5 bases. Trimming took 6 bases from V and 6 from J, leaving 18 bases between them. Germline CDR1 reads LNHDA; CDR2 reads SQIVND (reference sequence). CDR3 length: 15 amino acids. CDR3 sequence: CASRVRDGPFQPQHF. CDR3 coding DNA: TGTGCCAGTAGAGTCCGGGACGGTCCTTTTCAGCCCCAGCATTTT. The whole variable domain, remainder taken from reference TRBV19 and TRBJ1-5, is DGGITQSPKYLFRKEGQNVTLSCEQNLNHDAMYWYRQDPGQGLRLIYYSQIVNDFQKGDIAEGYSVSREKKESFPLTVTSAQKNPTAFYLCASRVRDGPFQPQHFGDGTRLSIL.

CDR3 residues: CAISPDSSMNTEAFF. CDR3 DNA sequence: TGTGCCATTTCGCCGGACAGTTCTATGAACACTGAAGCTTTCTTT. J is TRBJ1-1 and V is TRBV6-8; possibly TRBD1 for D (6 bases). Trimming removed 10 bases at V and 0 bases at J, with 18 bases between. CDR1 is MNHGY and CDR2 is SAAAGT in the germline V gene. The CDR3 has 15 amino acids.

This clone has more than one count but fewer than ten. The sample has other DNA sequences that encode this CDR3 too. The chain joins TRBV11-3 to TRBJ1-2; TRBD1 aligns across 12 bases. The CDR3 spans 14 residues. Germline lookup yields CDR1 SGHNT and CDR2 YENEEA. V was pared by 5 bases and J by 6 bases, with 4 bases of the junction left unmatched. CDR3: CASSLGTGGHGYTF. The CDR3 DNA sequence: TGTGCCAGCAGCCTAGGGACAGGGGGCCATGGCTACACCTTC.

The gene calls are TRBV11-3 and TRBJ2-3; 11 bases fit TRBD2. Germline CDR1 and CDR2: SGHNT and YENEEA. CDR3 length: 16 residues. V shed 1 base and J 5 bases; nucleotides not matched to a gene: 5. The CDR3: CASSLVAGGPGDTQYF. In nucleotides, the CDR3 is TGTGCCAGCAGCTTAGTAGCGGGGGGGCCTGGAGATACGCAGTATTTT.

The rearrangement joins TRBV10-2 to TRBJ2-5; D remains ambiguous. Per the germline V gene, CDR1 is WSHSY and CDR2 is SAAADI. The V end was cut by 2 bases, the J end by 3 bases, with 13 bases between. The CDR3 has 15 amino acids. CDR3 DNA: TGCGCCAGCAGTGAGATTCAATCCTACGAAGAGACCCAGTACTTC. Residues: CASSEIQSYEETQYF.

This clone came up once. The chain employs TRBV11-3 and TRBJ1-3; no clear D. This CDR3 is 16 amino acids long. Germline CDR1 and CDR2: SGHNT and YENEEA. The ends were cut back, 3 bases at V and 0 bases at J, with 12 bases in the middle. CDR3 sequence: CASSFSPGSSGNTIYF. CDR3 in DNA: TGTGCCAGCAGCTTCTCCCCCGGGAGCTCTGGAAACACCATATATTTT.

The chain couples TRBV6-8 to TRBJ2-7; D might be TRBD1 or TRBD2, each matching 5 bases. CDR3 length equals 13 residues. The V end lost 2 bases, the J end lost 4 bases, and 9 bases lay between the germline ends. The V gene's germline CDR1 is MNHGY and CDR2 SAAAGT. CDR3 loop: CASSYGDGYEQYF. DNA of the CDR3: TGTGCCAGCAGTTACGGGGACGGATACGAGCAGTACTTC.

The V call is TRBV19, the J call TRBJ2-7, with 7 bases lining up with TRBD1. The V segment lost 6 bases and the J segment 0 bases; nucleotides outside the gene matches: 5. Germline assignment: CDR1 LNHDA and CDR2 SQIVND (reference sequence). This CDR3 is 14 amino acids long. DNA of the CDR3: TGTGCCAGTAGCGGACAGGTGTTCTCCTACGAGCAGTACTTC. It yields the protein CASSGQVFSYEQYF. Together with reference TRBV19 and TRBJ2-7, the CDR3 gives the full variable domain: DGGITQSPKYLFRKEGQNVTLSCEQNLNHDAMYWYRQDPGQGLRLIYYSQIVNDFQKGDIAEGYSVSREKKESFPLTVTSAQKNPTAFYLCASSGQVFSYEQYFGPGTRLTVT.

The sample holds one count of this clone. The J gene is TRBJ1-4, the V gene TRBV18, with no clear D. The CDR3 has 14 residues. The germline V gene has CDR1 KGHSH and CDR2 LQKENI. V lost 1 base, J lost 8 bases, and 11 bases lay in between. CDR3 sequence: CASSPRRDLEKLFF. CDR3 bases: TGTGCCAGCTCACCACGGAGGGATTTAGAAAAACTGTTTTTT.

The V call is TRBV28, the J call TRBJ1-5, with D unresolved. The V gene lost 7 bases and the J gene lost 5 bases, with 12 bases spanning the gap. The length of the CDR3 is 13 residues. Germline CDR1 and CDR2: MDHEN and SYDVKM. The CDR3 loop is CASTSRHYQPQHF. The CDR3 DNA sequence: TGTGCCAGCACTTCCAGACACTATCAGCCCCAGCATTTT.

The rearrangement uses TRBV7-1 and TRBJ2-1; D is possibly TRBD2 (6 bases). TRBV7-1 carries the ORF label, with uncertain function. V gave up 5 bases and J gave up 9 bases, with 14 bases separating them. The CDR3 extends over 13 amino acids. The CDR3 DNA follows: TGTGCCAGCAGCCCTCGTTTTAGCGGTGAGCAGTTCTTC. Translating it yields CASSPRFSGEQFF.

The CDR3 here is CATVGTGGKLFF. Here the CDR3 DNA reads TGTGCCACCGTGGGGACAGGGGGAAAACTGTTTTTT. The chain has TRBV6-8 and TRBJ1-4; TRBD1 matches at 11 bases. After removal of 10 bases from V and 10 bases from J, the junction contained 5 bases not matched to a gene. This CDR3 contains 12 residues. Germline loops: CDR1 MNHGY, CDR2 SAAAGT.

The gene calls are TRBV7-8 and TRBJ1-1, with 9 bases aligning to TRBD1. V gave up 5 bases and J gave up 9 bases; unmatched junction bases: 7. The CDR3 is 13 residues long. Germline CDR1 and CDR2: SGHVS and FQNEAQ. The CDR3 protein is CASSPRDRDQAFF. CDR3 DNA sequence: TGTGCCAGCAGCCCCCGGGACAGGGACCAAGCTTTCTTT. The full variable domain, completed using reference TRBV7-8 and TRBJ1-1, is GAGVSQSPRYKVAKRGQDVALRCDPISGHVSLFWYQQALGQGPEFLTYFQNEAQLDKSGLPSDRFFAERPEGSVSTLKIQRTQQEDSAVYLCASSPRDRDQAFFGQGTRLTVV.